The entry that follows covers one T cell receptor (beta chain) sequence. This clone's antigen is unknown. Nothing much larger sits one base from this clone, and base qualities are not available. The CDR3 starts with the cysteine, ends with the phenylalanine, and has 20 residues. CDR3 DNA only is kept here, 60 bases in frame from base 1. V is reduced by 1 base and J by 4 bases, leaving a spacing of 25 bases between them. Taken from the germline V gene, the CDR1 and CDR2 loops are SGHTA and FQGTGA. This sample is part of a study of T cell responses to AZD1222 COVID-19 vaccine (dated by TCRdb to the early 2020s). Regarding the research as a whole: TCR sequencing was performed for fewer than 250 trial participants, of whom roughly 200 were given two doses of AZD1222 and about 25 were given two doses of MenACWY control vaccine. Enrollment into the trials was organized by age into subgroups of 18-55, 56-69 and 70-plus years, and those subgroups contained roughly 140, 27 and 60 TCR-sequenced participants, respectively. Broad study findings and their caveats: After two AZD1222 doses, both the breadth and the depth of spike-specific TCRs were significantly higher than at day 0 and than in MenACWY recipients. Because no day 14 peak-response samples were available, the repertoires could be characterized only after the peak T cell response. Participants were mostly white British, with more females than males. The authors suggested clonal diversity may have been underestimated. Reportedly, close to half of the unique spike-specific TCRs recognized epitopes lying outside the regions that are mutated in the B.1.351 and B.1.1.7 variants. Conclusions about previously exposed vaccinees are limited because only a handful of AZD1222 recipients were SARS-CoV-2 seropositive at baseline. In the small 56-69-year group, the increase in depth fell short of significance, most likely because of low power. The vaccine-associated CD4 TCRs covered the entire spike protein, and the dominant responses fell in regions 160-218 and 743-854.

This specimen's time point label, per the study, means: baseline before first vaccination. What the treatment or condition label conveys for this sample: meningococcal conjugate vaccine given as trial control. Samples from vaccinated people were obtained from the UK trials COV001 and COV002, which included a single-blind randomized controlled phase 2/3 trial of AZD1222 (ChAdOx1 nCoV-19) in healthy adults. For TCRbeta chain sequencing, PBMC samples from trial participants were taken at day 0 and at day 28 after the second dose. The CDR3 regions of human TCRbeta chains were analyzed by immunosequencing. Concerning the study's data processing: TCRs in the repertoires were matched against a reference library of SARS-CoV-2-specific TCRs that had been generated with the MIRA antigen-specificity platform. Breadth was defined as the fraction of unique TCRs that were SARS-CoV-2-associated, and depth was defined as the fraction of total T cells that were SARS-CoV-2-associated. Using the MIRA data, each spike-specific TCR was assigned both to the spike region to which the TCR was reactive and to a CD4 or CD8 class. Log10-transformed breadth and depth values were compared by one-way ANOVA with Sidak's multiple comparisons tests. TCRdb's version of the immuneACCESS table is confined to in-frame rearrangements and falls short of the full clone set. An unresolved V gene accounts for under half of the shortfall where checked; the remainder is of unknown origin. V and J calls and clone size come straight from that table; D and trimming were deduced from the DNA. Across this sample there are some 110,000 clones, with 80% to 90% seen only once. Roughly 4.3% of the sample belongs to the ten largest clones.

The sequence derives from an adult in good health. Sequencing used peripheral blood, obtained on day 0 of MenACWY control vaccination. The chain joins TRBV7-3 to TRBJ1-4, and the D gene may be TRBD1, 5 bases matching. This receptor carries the CDR3 CASSLNPAGQTFGNNEKLFF. The nucleotide sequence reads TGTGCCAGCAGCTTAAACCCCGCGGGGCAGACCTTCGGGAATAATGAAAAACTGTTTTTT.